The next 26 T cell receptor beta chains were all read from a single sample in a study of cytomegalovirus exposure and HLA in healthy donors. A multiplex PCR was run with 60 Vbeta primers and 13 Jbeta primers. The protocol was immunoSEQ multiplex PCR, while the TCRdb copy is restricted to in-frame clones and leaves out a portion. Of 100,000 or so clones in the sample, about 70% were seen once. Sequenced input: PBMCs. These TCRs come from a woman between 35 and 50 years old in good health and CMV-seronegative.

V usage is TRBV18 and J usage is TRBJ1-3; the D is unclear. Germline assignment: CDR1 KGHSH and CDR2 LQKENI. There are 14 residues in the CDR3. The ends were cut back, 2 bases at V and 0 bases at J, with 5 bases in the middle. The CDR3 reads CASSPGDSGNTIYF. The CDR3, as DNA: TGTGCCAGCTCACCAGGAGACTCTGGAAACACCATATATTTT.

J is TRBJ2-5 and V is TRBV14, with D possibly being TRBD1 (5 bases). Germline CDR1 reads SGHDN; CDR2 reads FVKESK. This CDR3 has 17 residues. The V and J ends lost 1 base and 2 bases respectively, with 17 bases between them. The DNA for the CDR3 is TGTGCCAGCAGCCAAGTACGGAGACAGCCGAAACAAGAGACCCAGTACTTC. Its protein product is CASSQVRRQPKQETQYF. Together with reference TRBV14 and TRBJ2-5, the CDR3 gives the full variable domain: EAGVTQFPSHSVIEKGQTVTLRCDPISGHDNLYWYRRVMGKEIKFLLHFVKESKQDESGMPNNRFLAERTGGTYSTLKVQPAELEDSGVYFCASSQVRRQPKQETQYFGPGTRLLVL.

This clone has more than one count but fewer than ten. The chain couples TRBV10-3 to TRBJ2-3; D may be TRBD2 (6 bases). The CDR3 is 15 residues long. Trimming cost V 0 bases and J 0 bases, with 7 bases left between them. CDR1 and CDR2 from the germline V gene are ENHRY and SYGVKD. CDR3 sequence (DNA): TGTGCCATCAGTGAGTCTAGCGGAAGCACAGATACGCAGTATTTT. It encodes CAISESSGSTDTQYF.

This chain uses TRBV7-9 with TRBJ2-5, with TRBD2 identical over 12 bases. The J call may not be correct, given that the DNA end is closer to TRBJ2-7. The CDR3 is made up of 16 amino acids. The germline V gene encodes CDR1 SEHNR and CDR2 FQNEAQ (reference sequence). The CDR3 here is CASSWTSGDLAYEQYF. The CDR3 nucleotides read TGTGCCAGCAGCTGGACTAGCGGGGATCTGGCCTACGAGCAGTACTTC.

The chain employs TRBV9 and TRBJ2-1; TRBD2 aligns across 9 bases. CDR3 length equals 15 residues. J was trimmed by 7 bases and V by 4 bases; bases with no gene match: 9. Germline CDR1 reads SGDLS; CDR2 reads YYNGEE. The CDR3 DNA sequence: TGTGCCAGCAGCTCGGTCCCTAGCGGGATTAATGAGCAGTTCTTC. This codes for CASSSVPSGINEQFF. The full variable domain, in which reference TRBV9 and TRBJ2-1 provide the parts outside the CDR3, is DSGVTQTPKHLITATGQRVTLRCSPRSGDLSVYWYQQSLDQGLQFLIQYYNGEERAKGNILERFSAQQFPDLHSELNLSSLELGDSALYFCASSSVPSGINEQFFGPGTRLTVL.

The CDR3 sequence: CASSLAGQGVGDTQYF. CDR3 coding DNA: TGTGCCAGCAGCTTGGCGGGACAGGGGGTAGGGGATACGCAGTATTTT. The chain links TRBV28 to TRBJ2-3, with 11 bases identical to TRBD1. The CDR3 runs to 16 residues. Losses at the gene ends were 6 bases for V and 6 bases for J; bases not matched to a gene: 11. CDR1 is MDHEN, CDR2 SYDVKM, per germline. The variable domain in full, with the rest retrieved from reference TRBV28 and TRBJ2-3, is DVKVTQSSRYLVKRTGEKVFLECVQDMDHENMFWYRQDPGLGLRLIYFSYDVKMKEKGDIPEGYSVSREKKERFSLILESASTNQTSMYLCASSLAGQGVGDTQYFGPGTRLTVL.

This clone came up once. V is TRBV5-1 and J is TRBJ2-1; D is ambiguous. The V gene lost 0 bases and the J gene lost 7 bases, with 5 bases spanning the gap. The CDR3 sequence is 12 residues long. From germline, CDR1 is SGHRS and CDR2 YFSETQ. The CDR3 DNA follows: TGCGCCAGCAGCTTGGAAGCTAATGAGCAGTTCTTC. It yields the protein CASSLEANEQFF.

The chain couples TRBV18 to TRBJ2-3, with TRBD1 matching 7 bases. Trimming removed 5 bases from V and 0 bases from J; junction bases left unmatched: 2. Germline V gives CDR1 KGHSH, CDR2 LQKENI. The CDR3 has 14 amino acids. CDR3 in amino acids: CASSRDRSTDTQYF. In DNA form, the CDR3 reads TGTGCCAGCTCAAGGGACAGAAGCACAGATACGCAGTATTTT.

The chain carries TRBV2 and TRBJ1-4, with D perhaps matching TRBD1 (6 bases). The CDR3 spans 12 residues. The V gene lost 7 bases and the J gene lost 6 bases, with 9 bases spanning the gap. CDR1 is SNHLY and CDR2 is FYNNEI in the germline V gene. The CDR3 loop reads CASIGGDEKLFF. CDR3 bases: TGTGCCAGCATTGGGGGCGATGAAAAACTGTTTTTT.

The sample holds one count of this clone. The rearrangement uses TRBV7-3 and TRBJ1-4, with TRBD1 matching over 10 bases. The CDR3 extends over 17 amino acids. CDR1 is SGHTA and CDR2 is FQGTGA in the germline V gene. Germline trimming cut 5 bases from V and 1 base from J; bases unmatched to any gene: 7. CDR3 protein: CASSPRTGGRTNEKLFF. The CDR3 nucleotides read TGTGCCAGCAGCCCAAGGACAGGGGGAAGAACTAATGAAAAACTGTTTTTT.

This clone was recorded a few times. The gene calls are TRBV5-6 and TRBJ2-7; 9 nucleotides align to TRBD1. V lost 5 bases and J lost 2; bases outside the gene matches: 5. Germline V CDR1 and CDR2: SGHDT, YYEEEE. The CDR3 extends over 14 amino acids. The CDR3 sequence is CASRRTGEAYEQYF. The CDR3 nucleotides are TGTGCCAGCAGACGGACAGGGGAGGCCTACGAGCAGTACTTC.

The chain couples TRBV2 to TRBJ2-1; 8 bases align to TRBD1. J gave up 5 bases and V 8 bases, and 2 bases lay outside the gene matches. The CDR3 is made up of 12 amino acids. CDR1 is SNHLY and CDR2 is FYNNEI in the germline V gene. The CDR3 bases are TGTGCCAGCTTGGACAGGGACAATGAGCAGTTCTTC. It yields the protein CASLDRDNEQFF.

V usage is TRBV5-1 and J usage is TRBJ2-1; no clear D gene. The CDR3 extends over 15 amino acids. Germline V CDR1 and CDR2: SGHRS, YFSETQ. Trimming stripped 0 bases from V and 3 bases from J, with 10 bases between. The CDR3 region is CASSLGVAVYNEQFF. DNA of the CDR3: TGCGCCAGCAGCTTGGGGGTAGCAGTCTACAATGAGCAGTTCTTC.

The genes are TRBV2 and TRBJ2-7, with 7 positions matching TRBD2. The CDR3 length is 11 residues. CDR1 is SNHLY, CDR2 FYNNEI, per germline. J lost 9 bases, V lost 8 bases, and 7 bases had no gene match. The DNA of the CDR3 is TGTGCCAGCGGGGGGAGGGACGGGCAGTACTTC. Translating gives CASGGRDGQYF.

This chain connects TRBV14 to TRBJ2-7; perhaps TRBD2 as D (6 bases). CDR3 length: 16 amino acids. With 0 bases removed from V and 6 bases from J, the gap between germline ends came to 18 bases. Looked up from germline, CDR1 is SGHDN and CDR2 is FVKESK. The DNA of the CDR3 is TGTGCCAGCAGCCAAGAGCGGAGGGCTCTTGACGGCGAGCAGTACTTC. It codes for CASSQERRALDGEQYF.

The chain uses TRBV4-2 and TRBJ2-3; D unresolved. The CDR3 sequence is 15 residues long. Germline loops: CDR1 LGHNA, CDR2 YNFKEQ. V was pared by 0 bases and J by 2 bases, with 9 bases between. As DNA, the CDR3 is TGTGCCAGCAGCCAAGATTTCAGGATCACAGATACGCAGTATTTT. It yields the protein CASSQDFRITDTQYF.

The CDR3 region has the DNA TGTGCCAGCAGTTGGGGGACAGGGGCCTACGAGCAGTACTTC. It encodes CASSWGTGAYEQYF. V usage is TRBV27 and J usage is TRBJ2-7, with 10 bases aligning to TRBD1. Germline CDR1 MNHEY, CDR2 SMNVEV (reference sequence). The CDR3 has 14 residues. Trimming at V came to 4 bases and at J to 2 bases, leaving 2 bases not matched to a gene.

The gene calls are TRBV19 and TRBJ1-1; D ambiguous. Germline V gene sequence: CDR1 LNHDA, CDR2 SQIVND (reference sequence). The CDR3 has 13 amino acids. The V end was cut by 7 bases, the J end by 5 bases, with 14 bases between. The CDR3 DNA sequence: TGTGCCAGTACCGCGGGGTTCCGAACTGAAGCTTTCTTT. It encodes CASTAGFRTEAFF.

This clone was seen more than once but under ten times. DNA of the CDR3: TGTGCCAGCAGCTTAAGTTCGGGTCAAGAGACCCAGTACTTC. Its protein product is CASSLSSGQETQYF. The chain uses TRBV11-2 and TRBJ2-5; D call uncertain. V lost 2 bases to trimming and J lost 2 bases, with 9 bases between them. Germline values: CDR1 SGHAT, CDR2 FQNNGV. CDR3 length: 14 amino acids.

The chain recombines TRBV7-9 with TRBJ2-5, with D possibly being TRBD1 (6 bases). This CDR3 is 13 amino acids long. V lost 5 bases and J 0 bases, leaving 7 bases between the germline ends. Looked up from germline, CDR1 is SEHNR and CDR2 is FQNEAQ (reference sequence). The CDR3 DNA follows: TGTGCCAGCAGCCGGGACAACCAAGAGACCCAGTACTTC. This sequence encodes CASSRDNQETQYF.

The rearrangement joins TRBV6-1 to TRBJ2-1; 10 bases line up with TRBD2. V was clipped by 6 bases and J by 6 bases; unmatched bases: 5. The CDR3 extends over 14 amino acids. Germline loops: CDR1 MNHNS, CDR2 SASEGT. The CDR3 spells CASSSGLAFNEQFF. CDR3 nucleotide sequence: TGTGCCAGCAGCTCGGGACTAGCGTTCAATGAGCAGTTCTTC.

This clone was counted only a few times. The chain couples TRBV6-6 to TRBJ2-1; D unresolved. V was trimmed by 6 bases and J by 5 bases, leaving 11 bases between them. The CDR3 covers 13 residues. CDR1 is MNHNY and CDR2 is SVGAGI in the germline V gene (reference sequence). The CDR3 protein is CASRQDTNNEQFF. The CDR3 DNA is TGTGCCAGCAGACAAGACACGAACAATGAGCAGTTCTTC.

J is TRBJ2-5 and V is TRBV7-9; tentative D call: TRBD2 (6 bases). The CDR3 totals 16 residues. Germline CDR1 is SEHNR and CDR2 is FQNEAQ (reference sequence). Trimming shortened V by 3 bases and J by 4 bases, and 18 bases separated the two germline ends. The CDR3 is CASSFVAEGGGETQYF. For the CDR3, the DNA is TGTGCCAGCAGCTTCGTGGCGGAGGGAGGAGGAGAGACCCAGTACTTC.

This chain connects TRBV5-1 to TRBJ1-2, with TRBD1 matching over 8 bases. This CDR3 region has 13 residues. V lost 4 bases to trimming and J lost 5 bases; unmatched junction nucleotides: 4. Germline CDR1 and CDR2: SGHRS and YFSETQ. This CDR3 is CASSLGTGYGYTF. The CDR3 nucleotides are TGCGCCAGCAGCCTCGGGACAGGTTATGGCTACACCTTC.

This sequence joins TRBV11-2 and TRBJ2-7; TRBD1 matches at 7 bases. Germline CDR1 SGHAT, CDR2 FQNNGV. The CDR3 extends over 14 amino acids. J gave up 5 bases and V 3 bases, and 7 bases lay outside the gene matches. The CDR3 nucleotides read TGTGCCAGCAGCTTTTGGCAGGGGGAGAACGAGCAGTACTTC. It specifies CASSFWQGENEQYF.

A word on this clone: One end of the junction is discordant with germline, which a read error may explain. The chain carries TRBV7-9 and TRBJ1-1; 7 bases align to TRBD1. Looked up from germline, CDR1 is SEHNR and CDR2 is FQNEAQ (reference sequence). The CDR3 is 16 amino acids. DNA of the CDR3: TGTTCCAGCAGCCAAGGTCCCGACAGGGTGGACACTGAAGCTTTCTTT. Amino acids: CSSSQGPDRVDTEAFF.